This TCR beta chain originates from a study of CD8 T cells in Susac syndrome. The authors reverse transcribed roughly 0.5 to 1 ug RNA with random hexamers. TCRdb analysed the immunoSEQ multiplex PCR reads with MiXCR anew, one entry per CDR3 protein. The table shows 150,000 to 200,000 distinct CDR3 sequences, with about 95% occurring only once. The CDR3 totals 13 residues. Germline CDR1 is SQVTM and CDR2 is ANQGSEA. The germline V and J ends were trimmed by 4 bases and 6 bases, with 15 bases remaining between them. Notes on this clonotype: Its antigen is unidentified.

Regarding the study as a whole: The authors acknowledged that their TCR sequencing and HLA analysis involved a relatively small number of individuals.

TEMRA cells were FACS-enriched and CD8+ and CD4+ T cells negatively isolated. Sequencing was carried out using CD4+ T cells from PBMCs. This chain connects TRBV29-1 to TRBJ2-5; D is possibly TRBD1 or TRBD2 (6 bases each). The receptor was derived from a human donor in good health. The CDR3 nucleotides read TGCAGCGTTGGGAACGGGGGCCTAAAGACCCAGTACTTC. Protein sequence: CSVGNGGLKTQYF.